The 29 T cell receptor beta chains in this list originate from one sample, sequenced in a study of T cells after posttransplantation cyclophosphamide. The naive gate required viable CD3+CD4+ or CD3+CD8+ cells with CCR7+CD45RA+CD45RO-CD95-CD27+CD28+ phenotype. Data came from immunoSEQ multiplex PCR; TCRdb stores just in-frame clones and leaves some out. The table records about 22,000 clones, roughly 97% of them present only once. Sequenced input: naive CD4+ T cells sorted from PBMCs. The receptors originated from a man between 50 and 59 years old in good health, CMV-negative, and a related stem cell transplant donor.

The CDR3 sequence: CASSVDWTSGGYEQYF. The CDR3 bases are TGTGCCAGCAGCGTCGACTGGACTAGCGGGGGATACGAGCAGTACTTC. This chain connects TRBV9 to TRBJ2-7, with 13 bases aligning to TRBD2. The CDR3 covers 16 residues. The germline gives CDR1 SGDLS, CDR2 YYNGEE. V trimming: 2 bases; J trimming: 4 bases; junction bases outside the gene matches: 6.

J is TRBJ2-1 and V is TRBV18; D unclear. V lost 1 base to trimming and J lost 9 bases, with 19 bases between them. Germline-derived CDR1 and CDR2 are KGHSH and LQKENI. The CDR3 has 16 amino acids. The CDR3 region has the DNA TGTGCCAGCTCACCACAGCTAGGTAAGCCTCCGGGTGAGCAGTTCTTC. It translates to CASSPQLGKPPGEQFF.

In its sample, this clone was seen once. The chain carries TRBV19 and TRBJ1-1; 7 nucleotides match TRBD1. The germline CDR1 and CDR2 sequences are LNHDA and SQIVND (reference sequence). V lost 3 bases and J lost 2; bases outside the gene matches: 6. This CDR3 region has 15 residues. The CDR3 DNA is TGTGCCAGTAGTATTGGGCCAGGGGGAAACACTGAAGCTTTCTTT. Its translation: CASSIGPGGNTEAFF.

This clone was seen once. J is TRBJ2-7 and V is TRBV5-6; D perhaps matches TRBD1 (6 bases). The CDR3 is 13 residues long. The V gene's germline CDR1 is SGHDT and CDR2 YYEEEE. Trimming took 4 bases from V and 2 from J, leaving 10 bases between them. CDR3 in amino acids: CASSKTGAYEQYF. CDR3 DNA sequence: TGTGCCAGCAGCAAGACAGGAGCCTACGAGCAGTACTTC.

The genes are TRBV7-9 and TRBJ2-1; D not certain. CDR3 size: 16 residues. The V gene's germline CDR1 is SEHNR and CDR2 FQNEAQ (reference sequence). The V end was cut by 0 bases, the J end by 3 bases, with 12 bases between. The CDR3 region has the DNA TGTGCCAGCAGCTTAGCTGACTTACGTTACTACAATGAGCAGTTCTTC. This sequence encodes CASSLADLRYYNEQFF.

The chain uses TRBV18 and TRBJ1-1; D is possibly TRBD1 (5 bases). The germline V and J ends were trimmed by 5 bases and 1 base, with 14 bases remaining between them. CDR3 length: 15 residues. In germline, CDR1 is KGHSH, CDR2 LQKENI. The CDR3 is CASSAGIGGNTEAFF. The CDR3, as DNA: TGTGCCAGCTCAGCGGGGATTGGGGGGAACACTGAAGCTTTCTTT. The variable domain in full, with the rest retrieved from reference TRBV18 and TRBJ1-1, is NAGVMQNPRHLVRRRGQEARLRCSPMKGHSHVYWYRQLPEEGLKFMVYLQKENIIDESGMPKERFSAEFPKEGPSILRIQQVVRGDSAAYFCASSAGIGGNTEAFFGQGTRLTVV.

J is TRBJ2-3 and V is TRBV6-5; 8 bases fit TRBD2. Germline V CDR1 and CDR2: MNHEY, SVGAGI. J was trimmed by 1 base and V by 4 bases; bases with no gene match: 7. The CDR3 length is 16 residues. The chain's CDR3 is CASSSPDGGGTDTQYF. For the CDR3, the DNA is TGTGCCAGCAGTTCCCCTGACGGGGGGGGCACAGATACGCAGTATTTT.

The chain joins TRBV2 to TRBJ1-2; a weak D match, TRBD1 (5 bases). The CDR3 consists of 13 residues. The germline gives CDR1 SNHLY, CDR2 FYNNEI. V dropped 7 bases and J dropped 2 bases, with 11 bases sitting between them. DNA for the CDR3: TGTGCCAGCACCGTGACAGCCAACTATGGCTACACCTTC. Translating gives CASTVTANYGYTF.

This chain links TRBV6-5 with TRBJ2-7; TRBD2 matches at 9 bases. The J segment lost 3 bases and the V segment lost 2 bases, leaving 5 bases of the junction unmatched. This CDR3 contains 15 residues. CDR1 and CDR2 (germline): MNHEY, SVGAGI. CDR3 protein: CASSYTSGLGYEQYF. The CDR3 DNA sequence: TGTGCCAGCAGTTACACTAGCGGGCTCGGCTACGAGCAGTACTTC.

This clone was picked up one time. The rearrangement joins TRBV29-1 to TRBJ2-7, with D possibly being TRBD1 (7 bases). V lost 4 bases to trimming and J lost 1 base, with 11 bases between them. Germline CDR1 reads SQVTM; CDR2 reads ANQGSEA. The CDR3 is made up of 13 amino acids. The CDR3 sequence is CSVGRDRSYEQYF. The CDR3 DNA follows: TGCAGCGTTGGGCGGGACAGATCCTACGAGCAGTACTTC.

About this clone itself: Other DNA sequences of this sample code for an identical CDR3. The chain uses TRBV5-6 and TRBJ1-6; 7 bases agree with TRBD1. Germline values: CDR1 SGHDT, CDR2 YYEEEE. This CDR3 contains 15 residues. Unmatched junction bases numbered 14, after V lost 4 bases and J lost 13 bases. The CDR3 region is CASSLVDRESSPLHF. As DNA, the CDR3 is TGTGCCAGCAGCCTAGTTGACAGGGAAAGCTCCCCCCTCCACTTT.

This chain links TRBV7-9 with TRBJ1-5; TRBD1 aligns across 10 bases. The CDR3 totals 15 residues. Germline V lookup: CDR1 SEHNR, CDR2 FQNEAQ (reference sequence). V lost 5 bases to trimming and J lost 5 bases; unmatched junction nucleotides: 6. In DNA form, the CDR3 reads TGTGCCAGCAGCCGTGGGACAGGGGATCATCAGCCCCAGCATTTT. As protein: CASSRGTGDHQPQHF.

The J gene is TRBJ1-6, the V gene TRBV6-6, with D unclear. Germline V gene lookup returns CDR1 MNHNY and CDR2 SVGAGI (reference sequence). Trimming pared 8 bases from V and 7 bases from J, leaving 9 bases between. This CDR3 is 12 amino acids long. The CDR3, as DNA: TGTGCCAGCCTCAGTTCGAATTCACCCCTCCACTTT. Residues: CASLSSNSPLHF.

This chain links TRBV5-4 with TRBJ1-4, with D perhaps TRBD1 (5 bases). The V end was cut by 5 bases, the J end by 2 bases, with 10 bases between. CDR1 SGHNT and CDR2 YYREEE come from the germline V gene (reference sequence). This CDR3 is 14 amino acids long. CDR3 coding DNA: TGTGCCAGCAGGTCGGGGGGGACTAATGAAAAACTGTTTTTT. It is translated as CASRSGGTNEKLFF.

The CDR3, as DNA: TGTGCCAGCTCACCACCCGGTGCGGGGGGAGTTAGAGAGACCCAGTACTTC. This sequence encodes CASSPPGAGGVRETQYF. This chain joins TRBV18 and TRBJ2-5; 8 bases are shared with TRBD2. The CDR3 has 17 residues. The ends lost 0 bases at V and 4 bases at J; junction bases unmatched: 10. Germline V gene sequence: CDR1 KGHSH, CDR2 LQKENI.

This clone was detected once. This chain links TRBV20-1 with TRBJ1-2; TRBD1 matches 7 bases. This CDR3 has 11 residues. With V trimmed by 5 bases and J by 3 bases, 0 bases remained unmatched. Germline lookup yields CDR1 DFQATT and CDR2 SNEGSKA (reference sequence). CDR3 bases: TGCAGTGCTGGGACAGACTATGGCTACACCTTC. It encodes CSAGTDYGYTF.

The V gene is TRBV19, the J gene TRBJ2-7, with 7 bases fitting TRBD2. The V and J ends lost 5 bases and 3 bases, in that order; junction bases with no gene match: 7. The length of the CDR3 is 14 residues. CDR1 and CDR2 (germline): LNHDA, SQIVND (reference sequence). The CDR3 region is CASSYQGGSYEQYF. DNA for the CDR3: TGTGCCAGTAGTTACCAGGGAGGGAGCTACGAGCAGTACTTC.

The chain employs TRBV6-5 and TRBJ1-2; 10 bases align to TRBD1. Germline V lookup: CDR1 MNHEY, CDR2 SVGAGI. With V trimmed by 6 bases and J by 5 bases, 3 bases remained unmatched. The CDR3 runs to 13 residues. CDR3 sequence reads: CASRPGQGYGYTF. The CDR3 DNA sequence: TGTGCCAGCAGGCCGGGACAGGGGTATGGCTACACCTTC.

This clone was seen once. This chain links TRBV5-5 with TRBJ2-7, with D possibly TRBD1 on 6 matching bases. The germline CDR1 and CDR2 sequences are SGHKS and YYEKEE (reference sequence). The CDR3 is 15 residues long. V lost 0 bases, J lost 4 bases, and 14 bases lay in between. CDR3 region: CASSLERGTSYEQYF. The CDR3 nucleotides read TGTGCCAGCAGCTTGGAAAGGGGGACGTCGTACGAGCAGTACTTC.

This rearrangement joins TRBV6-1 to TRBJ2-1; 8 nucleotides match TRBD1. Germline trimming cut 4 bases from V and 4 bases from J; bases unmatched to any gene: 6. The germline V gene has CDR1 MNHNS and CDR2 SASEGT. The CDR3 is 15 residues long. The CDR3: CASSAGGAGYNEQFF. DNA for the CDR3: TGTGCCAGCAGTGCAGGGGGCGCCGGTTACAATGAGCAGTTCTTC.

This CDR3 is CASSQDTGPEPLHF. CDR3 in DNA: TGCGCCAGCAGCCAAGATACAGGGCCCGAACCCCTCCACTTT. This sequence joins TRBV4-3 and TRBJ1-6; perhaps TRBD1 as D (6 bases). With 0 bases removed from V and 12 bases from J, the gap between germline ends came to 12 bases. Germline lookup yields CDR1 LGHNA and CDR2 YSLEER. CDR3 length equals 14 residues.

This chain uses TRBV11-2 with TRBJ2-3; TRBD2 aligns across 9 bases. The J segment lost 3 bases and the V segment lost 3 bases, leaving 4 bases of the junction unmatched. The CDR3 consists of 15 residues. CDR1 and CDR2 (germline): SGHAT, FQNNGV. This chain's CDR3 is CASSLRLAVTDTQYF. CDR3 DNA: TGTGCCAGCAGCTTGAGACTAGCGGTGACAGATACGCAGTATTTT.

The CDR3 reads CASSDLNQPQHF. The CDR3 DNA reads TGTGCCAGCAGTGACTTAAATCAGCCCCAGCATTTT. The gene calls are TRBV6-4 and TRBJ1-5, with D unclear. V was clipped by 1 base and J by 4 bases, with 2 bases between them. The CDR3 contains 12 residues. Per germline, CDR1 MRHNA and CDR2 SNTAGT.

CDR3 region: CASSLVRGTSRETGELFF. The CDR3 DNA is TGTGCCAGCAGCTTAGTAAGAGGCACCTCGAGGGAAACCGGGGAGCTGTTTTTT. This sequence joins TRBV11-2 and TRBJ2-2; weak D call: TRBD2 (5 bases). V lost 1 base to trimming and J lost 5 bases, with 20 bases between them. This CDR3 comprises 18 residues. The germline V gene has CDR1 SGHAT and CDR2 FQNNGV.

The chain uses TRBV6-5 and TRBJ1-2; D remains ambiguous. Germline V gene lookup returns CDR1 MNHEY and CDR2 SVGAGI. Trimming shortened V by 0 bases and J by 0 bases, and 8 bases separated the two germline ends. The CDR3 totals 15 residues. CDR3 sequence (DNA): TGTGCCAGCAGTTACTCCATTCACTCTAACTATGGCTACACCTTC. This translates into CASSYSIHSNYGYTF.

This sequence joins TRBV10-3 and TRBJ2-2, with D perhaps matching TRBD1 (5 bases). Germline V lookup: CDR1 ENHRY, CDR2 SYGVKD. The CDR3 sequence is 13 residues long. This CDR3 reads CASLQGNTGELFF. DNA for the CDR3: TGTGCTTCCCTCCAGGGGAACACCGGGGAGCTGTTTTTT.

This chain connects TRBV5-6 to TRBJ1-5; no definite D call. V was cut by 5 bases and J by 3 bases, with 18 bases left in between. Germline V gives CDR1 SGHDT, CDR2 YYEEEE. The CDR3 is 16 amino acids. The CDR3 region has the DNA TGTGCCAGCAGTTCCATAGGGCGGGAGGACAATCAGCCCCAGCATTTT. Residues: CASSSIGREDNQPQHF.

V and J are TRBV2 and TRBJ2-7, with 10 positions matching TRBD2. Germline trimming cut 8 bases from V and 0 bases from J; bases unmatched to any gene: 13. The germline CDR1 and CDR2 sequences are SNHLY and FYNNEI. The CDR3 consists of 17 residues. CDR3 residues: CASERQGIAGGSYEQYF. Here the CDR3 DNA reads TGTGCCAGCGAGAGACAGGGGATAGCGGGGGGCTCCTACGAGCAGTACTTC.

This chain links TRBV7-3 with TRBJ2-2; TRBD1 is a possible D gene (5 bases). CDR1 is SGHTA and CDR2 is FQGTGA in the germline V gene. V lost 6 bases, J lost 1 base, and 9 bases lay in between. This CDR3 has 14 amino acids. The chain's CDR3 is CASSIGENTGELFF. The CDR3 DNA reads TGTGCCAGCAGTATAGGGGAGAACACCGGGGAGCTGTTTTTT. Full variable domain (remainder filled in from reference TRBV7-3 and TRBJ2-2): GAGVSQTPSNKVTEKGKYVELRCDPISGHTALYWYRQSLGQGPEFLIYFQGTGAADDSGLPNDRFFAVRPEGSVSTLKIQRTERGDSAVYLCASSIGENTGELFFGEGSRLTVL.